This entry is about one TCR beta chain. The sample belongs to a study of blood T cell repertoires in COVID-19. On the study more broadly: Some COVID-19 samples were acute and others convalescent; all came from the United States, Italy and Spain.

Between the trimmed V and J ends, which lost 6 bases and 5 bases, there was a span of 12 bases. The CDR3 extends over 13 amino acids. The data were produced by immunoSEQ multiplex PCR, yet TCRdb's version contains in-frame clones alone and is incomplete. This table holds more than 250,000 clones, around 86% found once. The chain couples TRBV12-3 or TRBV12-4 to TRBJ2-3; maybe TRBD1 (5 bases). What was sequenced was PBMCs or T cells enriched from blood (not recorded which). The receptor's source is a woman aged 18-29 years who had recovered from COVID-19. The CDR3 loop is CASRPGIGDTQYF. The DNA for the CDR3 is TGTGCCAGCAGGCCAGGGATTGGAGATACGCAGTATTTT.